This T cell receptor beta chain was sequenced during a study of Ad26.COV2.S vaccination and SARS-CoV-2 variants. Overall study findings and caveats: Recipients given vaccine exceeded placebo recipients in spike-specific TCR breadth.

On this clone itself: Its antigen remains unknown.

Measured with immunoSEQ multiplex PCR; TCRdb has only the in-frame clones, and not every one. The sample has about 350,000 clones; about 85% are singletons. Treatment specified: about 20 received Ad26.COV2.S at low or high dose, single or two shots; several received placebo; per-sample allocation not given. All samples were drawn on day 63, counting from the first vaccine or placebo injection. Spike of the Wuhan-strain SARS-CoV-2 was expressed by an Ad26 vector, which formed the vaccine. CDR3 length: 13 residues. Germline V CDR1 and CDR2: SGHRS, YFSETQ. The ends were cut back, 3 bases at V and 1 base at J, with 7 bases in the middle.

The TCR originated in a person between 18 and 59 years old who received the Ad26.COV2.S COVID-19 vaccine or a placebo. The J gene is TRBJ1-1, the V gene TRBV5-1; D might be TRBD1 (5 bases). The sequencing here drew on peripheral blood, taken in a trial of Ad26.COV2.S vaccine versus placebo. This CDR3 is CASSSRGNTEAFF. Written as DNA, the CDR3 is TGCGCCAGCAGCTCAAGGGGGAACACTGAAGCTTTCTTT.